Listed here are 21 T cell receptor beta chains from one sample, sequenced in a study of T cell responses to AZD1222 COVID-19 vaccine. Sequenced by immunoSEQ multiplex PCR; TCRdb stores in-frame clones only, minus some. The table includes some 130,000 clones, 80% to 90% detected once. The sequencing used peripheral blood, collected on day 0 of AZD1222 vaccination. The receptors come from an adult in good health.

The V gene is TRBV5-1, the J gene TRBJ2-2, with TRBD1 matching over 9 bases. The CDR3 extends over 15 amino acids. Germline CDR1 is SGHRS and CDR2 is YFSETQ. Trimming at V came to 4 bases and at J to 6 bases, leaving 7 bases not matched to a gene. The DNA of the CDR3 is TGCGCCAGCAGCCGCGGACAGGGGTCATCCGGGGAGCTGTTTTTT. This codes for CASSRGQGSSGELFF.

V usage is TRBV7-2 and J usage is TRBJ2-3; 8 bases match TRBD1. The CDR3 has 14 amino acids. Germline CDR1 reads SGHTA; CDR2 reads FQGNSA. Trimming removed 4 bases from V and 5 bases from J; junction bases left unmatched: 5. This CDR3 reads CASSSGQGGDTQYF. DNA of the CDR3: TGTGCCAGCAGCTCTGGACAGGGAGGAGATACGCAGTATTTT.

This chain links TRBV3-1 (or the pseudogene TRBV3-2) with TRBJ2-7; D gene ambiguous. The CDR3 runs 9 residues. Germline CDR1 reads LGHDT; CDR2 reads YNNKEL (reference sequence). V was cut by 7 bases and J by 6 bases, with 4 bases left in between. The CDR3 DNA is TGTGCCAGCAATATCGAGCAGTACTTC. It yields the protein CASNIEQYF.

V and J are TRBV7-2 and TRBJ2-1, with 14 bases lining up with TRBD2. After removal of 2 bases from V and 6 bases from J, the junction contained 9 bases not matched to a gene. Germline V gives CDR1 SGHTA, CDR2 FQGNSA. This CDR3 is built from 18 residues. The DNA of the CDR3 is TGTGCCAGCAGCTTATCGGTCCTTGGGACTAGCGGGAGCAATGAGCAGTTCTTC. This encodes CASSLSVLGTSGSNEQFF.

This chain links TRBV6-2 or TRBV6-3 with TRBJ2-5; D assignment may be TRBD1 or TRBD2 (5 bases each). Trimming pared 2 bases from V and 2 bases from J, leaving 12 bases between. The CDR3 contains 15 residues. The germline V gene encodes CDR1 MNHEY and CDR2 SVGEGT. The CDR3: CASSYPGTAQETQYF. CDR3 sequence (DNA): TGTGCCAGCAGTTACCCCGGGACGGCACAAGAGACCCAGTACTTC.

The CDR3 region has the DNA TGTGCCAGCAGTTGGACAGGGCGTAGCAATCAGCCCCAGCATTTT. This gives the protein CASSWTGRSNQPQHF. The rearrangement uses TRBV6-2 or TRBV6-3 and TRBJ1-5; 8 bases agree with TRBD1. CDR3 size: 15 residues. The germline V gene has CDR1 MNHEY and CDR2 SVGEGT. Losses at the gene ends were 4 bases for V and 0 bases for J; bases not matched to a gene: 2.

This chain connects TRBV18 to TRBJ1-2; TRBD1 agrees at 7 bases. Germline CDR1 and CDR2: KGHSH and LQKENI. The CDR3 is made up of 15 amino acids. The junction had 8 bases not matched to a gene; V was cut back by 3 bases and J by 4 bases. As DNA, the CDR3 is TGTGCCAGCTCACCGTACTCCCCAGGGGGCTATGGCTACACCTTC. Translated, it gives CASSPYSPGGYGYTF.

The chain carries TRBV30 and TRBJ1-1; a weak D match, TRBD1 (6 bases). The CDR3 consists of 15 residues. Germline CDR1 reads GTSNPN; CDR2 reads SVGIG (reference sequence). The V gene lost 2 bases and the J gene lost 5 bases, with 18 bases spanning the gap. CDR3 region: CAWSLGAGWGTEAFF. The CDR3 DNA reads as TGTGCCTGGAGTCTGGGGGCGGGGTGGGGTACTGAAGCTTTCTTT.

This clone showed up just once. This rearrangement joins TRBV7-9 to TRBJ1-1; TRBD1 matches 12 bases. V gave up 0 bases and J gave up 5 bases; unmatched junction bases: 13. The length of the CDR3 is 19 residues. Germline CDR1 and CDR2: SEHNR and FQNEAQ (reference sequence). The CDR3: CASSLADYRDRGRLTEAFF. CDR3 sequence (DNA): TGTGCCAGCAGCTTAGCGGACTACCGGGACAGGGGGCGGTTGACTGAAGCTTTCTTT.

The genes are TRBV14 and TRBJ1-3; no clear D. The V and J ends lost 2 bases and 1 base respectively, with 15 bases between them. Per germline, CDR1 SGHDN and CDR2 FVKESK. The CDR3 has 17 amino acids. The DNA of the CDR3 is TGTGCCAGCAGCCAAAACGGAGGGCTTCGTTCTGGAAACACCATATATTTT. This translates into CASSQNGGLRSGNTIYF.

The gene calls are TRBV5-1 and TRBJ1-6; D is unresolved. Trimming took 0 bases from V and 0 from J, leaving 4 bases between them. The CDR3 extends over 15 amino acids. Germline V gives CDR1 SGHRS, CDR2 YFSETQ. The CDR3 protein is CASSLGSSYNSPLHF. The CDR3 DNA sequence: TGCGCCAGCAGCTTGGGGAGCTCCTATAATTCACCCCTCCACTTT.

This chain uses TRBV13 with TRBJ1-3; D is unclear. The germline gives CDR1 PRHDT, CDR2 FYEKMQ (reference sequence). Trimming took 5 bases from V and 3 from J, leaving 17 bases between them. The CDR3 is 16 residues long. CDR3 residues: CASSRRRNEFGNTIYF. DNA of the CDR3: TGTGCCAGCAGCAGGAGAAGAAATGAGTTTGGAAACACCATATATTTT. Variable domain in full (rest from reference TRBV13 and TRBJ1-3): AAGVIQSPRHLIKEKRETATLKCYPIPRHDTVYWYQQGPGQDPQFLISFYEKMQSDKGSIPDRFSAQQFSDYHSELNMSSLELGDSALYFCASSRRRNEFGNTIYFGEGSWLTVV.

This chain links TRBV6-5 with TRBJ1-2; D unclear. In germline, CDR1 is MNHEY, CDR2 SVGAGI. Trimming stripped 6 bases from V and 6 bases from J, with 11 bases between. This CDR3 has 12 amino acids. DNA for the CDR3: TGTGCCAGCAGCCCCTCTCCGAATGGCTACACCTTC. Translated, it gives CASSPSPNGYTF.

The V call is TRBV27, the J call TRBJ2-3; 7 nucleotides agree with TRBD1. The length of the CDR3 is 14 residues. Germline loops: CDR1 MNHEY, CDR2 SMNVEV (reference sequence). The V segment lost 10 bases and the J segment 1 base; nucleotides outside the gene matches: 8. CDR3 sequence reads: CATQSRGRTDTQYF. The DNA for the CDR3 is TGTGCCACCCAGTCAAGGGGGCGCACAGATACGCAGTATTTT.

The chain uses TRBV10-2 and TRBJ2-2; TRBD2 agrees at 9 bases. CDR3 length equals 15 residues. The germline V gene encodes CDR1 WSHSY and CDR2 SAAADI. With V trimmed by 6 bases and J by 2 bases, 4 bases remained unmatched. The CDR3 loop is CASRGLATNTGELFF. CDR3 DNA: TGCGCCAGCAGAGGACTAGCGACAAACACCGGGGAGCTGTTTTTT.

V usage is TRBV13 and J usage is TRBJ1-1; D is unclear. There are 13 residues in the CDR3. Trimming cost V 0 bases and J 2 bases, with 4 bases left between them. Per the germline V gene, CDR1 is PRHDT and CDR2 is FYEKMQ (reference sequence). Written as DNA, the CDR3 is TGTGCCAGCAGCTTAGGGGCAAACACTGAAGCTTTCTTT. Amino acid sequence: CASSLGANTEAFF. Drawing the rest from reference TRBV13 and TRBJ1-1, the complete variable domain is AAGVIQSPRHLIKEKRETATLKCYPIPRHDTVYWYQQGPGQDPQFLISFYEKMQSDKGSIPDRFSAQQFSDYHSELNMSSLELGDSALYFCASSLGANTEAFFGQGTRLTVV.

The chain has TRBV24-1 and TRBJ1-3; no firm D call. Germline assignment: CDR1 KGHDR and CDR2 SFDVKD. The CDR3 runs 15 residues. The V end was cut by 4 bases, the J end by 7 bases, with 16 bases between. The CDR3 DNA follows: TGTGCCACCAGTGAGGGCAGTTCCTTCTGGAACACCATATATTTT. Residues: CATSEGSSFWNTIYF.

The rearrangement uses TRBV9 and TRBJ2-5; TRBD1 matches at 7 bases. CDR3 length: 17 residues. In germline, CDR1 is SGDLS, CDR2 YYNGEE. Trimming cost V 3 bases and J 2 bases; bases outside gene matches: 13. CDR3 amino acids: CASSAAGGQRPQETQYF. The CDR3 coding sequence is TGTGCCAGCAGCGCAGCAGGGGGACAGAGACCTCAAGAGACCCAGTACTTC.

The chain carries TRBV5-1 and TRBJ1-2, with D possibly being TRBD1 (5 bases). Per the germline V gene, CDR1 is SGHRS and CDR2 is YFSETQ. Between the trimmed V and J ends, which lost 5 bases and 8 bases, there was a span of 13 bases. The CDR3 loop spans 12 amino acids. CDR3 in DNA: TGCGCCAGCAGGGCAGGGTTGGGAGGCTACACCTTC. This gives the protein CASRAGLGGYTF.

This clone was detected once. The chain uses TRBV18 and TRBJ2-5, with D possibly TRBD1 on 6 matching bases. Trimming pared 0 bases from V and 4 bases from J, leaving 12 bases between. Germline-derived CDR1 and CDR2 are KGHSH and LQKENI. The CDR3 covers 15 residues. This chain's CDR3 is CASSPPGARVETQYF. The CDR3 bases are TGTGCCAGCTCACCACCGGGGGCGCGGGTAGAGACCCAGTACTTC.

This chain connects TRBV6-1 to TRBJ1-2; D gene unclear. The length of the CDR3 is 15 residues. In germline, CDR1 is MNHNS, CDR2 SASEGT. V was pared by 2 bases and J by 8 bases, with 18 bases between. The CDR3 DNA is TGTGCCAGCAGTGAATGGCCAGGTAATACGAAAGGCTACACCTTC. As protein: CASSEWPGNTKGYTF.